One sample yielded the 32 T cell receptor beta chains listed below, sequenced in a study of T cells after yellow fever vaccination. TCRdb analysed the 5' RACE reads with MiXCR anew, one entry per CDR3 protein. There are hundreds of thousands of distinct CDR3 sequences in the sample; around 4% occur only once, and about 25% lies in the top ten. The sample here was PBMCs, taken on the day of the yellow fever booster vaccination. These receptors originate from a man younger than 30 who received the YFV17D yellow fever vaccine.

The V gene is TRBV12-3 or TRBV12-4, the J gene TRBJ2-3, with D tentatively TRBD1 (5 bases). V lost 5 bases and J lost 4, with 16 bases in between. The CDR3 contains 15 residues. CDR3 sequence reads: CASSQYLQGADTQYF. DNA of the CDR3: TGTGCCAGCAGTCAATATCTGCAGGGCGCAGATACGCAGTATTTT.

V is TRBV19 and J is TRBJ1-2; the D gene is possibly TRBD1 (6 bases). Trimming removed 6 bases at V and 5 bases at J, with 19 bases between. Germline assignment: CDR1 LNHDA and CDR2 SQIVND (reference sequence). This CDR3 has 15 residues. CDR3 in DNA: TGTGCCAGTAGGCCCACCCTTATGGGGGCTTATGGCTACACCTTC. Translated, it gives CASRPTLMGAYGYTF.

This clonotype was recorded at least ten times. V gene TRBV12-5 combines with J gene TRBJ2-1; D gene ambiguous. This CDR3 comprises 18 residues. Germline V CDR1 and CDR2: LGHNT, FRNRAP. V was clipped by 0 bases and J by 1 base, with 16 bases between them. DNA of the CDR3: TGTGCTAGTGGTTTGGTATTTGCAGGTATGAGGTCCTACAATGAGCAGTTCTTC. Translated: CASGLVFAGMRSYNEQFF.

At least ten counts were recorded for this clonotype. This chain links TRBV20-1 with TRBJ1-1; D gene ambiguous. The V and J ends lost 3 bases and 2 bases respectively, with 7 bases between them. The length of the CDR3 is 12 residues. Germline V gene sequence: CDR1 DFQATT, CDR2 SNEGSKA (reference sequence). In nucleotides, the CDR3 is TGCAGTGCTAGGGCGGTCAACACTGAAGCTTTCTTT. It is translated as CSARAVNTEAFF.

This clonotype was recorded at least ten times. CDR3 DNA: TGTGCCAGCAGCTCCCCGACAGGGGGCTATGAAAAACTGTTTTTT. This gives the protein CASSSPTGGYEKLFF. The chain uses TRBV7-9 and TRBJ1-4; 10 nucleotides align to TRBD1. Germline-derived CDR1 and CDR2 are SEHNR and FQNEAQ (reference sequence). The trim removed 4 bases at V and 6 bases at J, leaving 5 bases unmatched. CDR3 length equals 15 residues. Combining the CDR3 with reference TRBV7-9 and TRBJ1-4 gives the whole variable domain DTGVSQNPRHKITKRGQNVTFRCDPISEHNRLYWYRQTLGQGPEFLTYFQNEAQLEKSRLLSDRFSAERPKGSFSTLEIQRTEQGDSAMYLCASSSPTGGYEKLFFGSGTQLSVL.

This clonotype was found many times. The CDR3 DNA is TGTGCCAGCAGCTCCGAGGTGGGGCCAGCCGCCTACGAGCAGTACTTC. Translation: CASSSEVGPAAYEQYF. This chain uses TRBV7-2 with TRBJ2-7; possible D gene TRBD1, 5 bases. Trimming took 4 bases from V and 2 from J, leaving 18 bases between them. The V gene's germline CDR1 is SGHTA and CDR2 FQGNSA. The CDR3 sequence is 16 residues long.

This clonotype was observed a few times. The rearrangement joins TRBV20-1 to TRBJ1-6, with TRBD1 identical over 10 bases. The junction had 14 bases not matched to a gene; V was cut back by 8 bases and J by 10 bases. The CDR3 runs 15 residues. Germline CDR1 is DFQATT and CDR2 is SNEGSKA (reference sequence). CDR3: CSPISRDRGGSPLHF. The CDR3 DNA reads as TGCAGTCCCATATCCCGGGACAGGGGAGGGTCACCCCTCCACTTT.

This clonotype was observed a handful of times. The V call is TRBV29-1, the J call TRBJ2-7; D gene uncertain. V lost 3 bases to trimming and J lost 4 bases, with 7 bases between them. Looked up from germline, CDR1 is SQVTM and CDR2 is ANQGSEA. The CDR3 consists of 11 residues. CDR3 loop: CSVDLEYEQYF. CDR3 bases: TGCAGCGTTGATTTGGAGTACGAGCAGTACTTC.

The sample holds many counts of this clonotype. CDR3 coding DNA: TGCGCCAGCGGGGCGGGGGGGCCCACAGATACGCAGTATTTT. Translated: CASGAGGPTDTQYF. The V and J genes are TRBV5-1 and TRBJ2-3; 9 bases match TRBD2. The CDR3 totals 14 residues. Germline trimming cut 7 bases from V and 2 bases from J; bases unmatched to any gene: 5. Germline V gives CDR1 SGHRS, CDR2 YFSETQ.

This clonotype came up many times. The chain combines TRBV20-1 with TRBJ2-2; weak D call: TRBD2 (5 bases). This CDR3 is 11 amino acids long. Germline V gene data show CDR1 as DFQATT and CDR2 as SNEGSKA (reference sequence). V lost 3 bases and J lost 7, with 6 bases in between. The CDR3 sequence: CSARGVGELFF. DNA for the CDR3: TGCAGTGCTAGGGGAGTCGGGGAGCTGTTTTTT.

Written as DNA, the CDR3 is TGTGCCAGCAGCGGCAGACAGGGGACCCCAGATACGCAGTATTTT. Translation gives CASSGRQGTPDTQYF. V is TRBV9 and J is TRBJ2-3; 8 nucleotides align to TRBD1. Germline CDR1 and CDR2: SGDLS and YYNGEE. The CDR3 is 15 residues long. V lost 3 bases to trimming and J lost 4 bases; unmatched junction nucleotides: 7.

This clonotype appeared once. One base away lies a much larger clone, so this may be a sequencing read error. The CDR3 bases are TGTGCCAGCAGTTATATTTGGATAACGAACACCGGGGAGCTGTTTTTT. It translates to CASSYIWITNTGELFF. The genes are TRBV6-2 or TRBV6-3 and TRBJ2-2; D unclear. Germline V gives CDR1 MNHEY, CDR2 SVGEGT. V lost 3 bases and J 0 bases, leaving 11 bases between the germline ends. The CDR3 spans 16 residues.

Ten or more counts support this clonotype. The chain joins TRBV20-1 to TRBJ2-1; unclear D gene. This CDR3 has 15 residues. V lost 1 base to trimming and J lost 2 bases, with 12 bases between them. The germline gives CDR1 DFQATT, CDR2 SNEGSKA (reference sequence). This chain's CDR3 is CSARGRTQPYNEQFF. The CDR3 DNA follows: TGCAGTGCTAGAGGTAGGACCCAACCCTACAATGAGCAGTTCTTC.

This clonotype occurred many times. The CDR3 DNA is TGCGCCAGCAGCCAACCTAGCGGGGGGATCAATGAGCAGTTCTTC. Protein sequence: CASSQPSGGINEQFF. This sequence joins TRBV4-3 and TRBJ2-1; 11 bases agree with TRBD2. After removal of 2 bases from V and 6 bases from J, the junction contained 3 bases not matched to a gene. The CDR3 has 15 residues. Per the germline V gene, CDR1 is LGHNA and CDR2 is YSLEER.

This clonotype was observed at least ten times. The chain is built from TRBV6-5 and TRBJ2-1, with TRBD1 matching 8 bases. Trimming cost V 6 bases and J 2 bases; bases outside gene matches: 12. Per germline, CDR1 MNHEY and CDR2 SVGAGI. CDR3 length: 17 residues. The chain's CDR3 is CASRNHRGTVAYNEQFF. The CDR3 nucleotides are TGTGCCAGCAGAAATCACAGGGGGACAGTAGCCTACAATGAGCAGTTCTTC.

This clonotype has ten or more counts. This chain uses TRBV20-1 with TRBJ2-7, with D tentatively TRBD2 (5 bases). This CDR3 comprises 14 residues. Germline CDR1 reads DFQATT; CDR2 reads SNEGSKA (reference sequence). V lost 2 bases and J 3 bases, leaving 14 bases between the germline ends. CDR3 DNA sequence: TGCAGTGCTAGACCTGTGGACTCGCGCTACGAGCAGTACGTC. This codes for CSARPVDSRYEQYV.

This clonotype appeared many times. This rearrangement joins TRBV4-3 to TRBJ2-1; 10 bases match TRBD2. CDR3 length equals 18 residues. Trimming removed 1 base from V and 3 bases from J; junction bases left unmatched: 9. Germline-derived CDR1 and CDR2 are LGHNA and YSLEER. Here the CDR3 DNA reads TGCGCCAGCAGCCAAGGCCCTAGGGTAGCGGGGGGCTACAATGAGCAGTTCTTC. Translated, it gives CASSQGPRVAGGYNEQFF.

In its sample, this clonotype was seen many times. V and J are TRBV25-1 and TRBJ1-5; TRBD1 agrees at 10 bases. V was clipped by 3 bases and J by 6 bases; unmatched bases: 8. The germline CDR1 and CDR2 sequences are MGHDK and SYGVNS. This CDR3 has 16 residues. CDR3 in DNA: TGTGCCAGCAGTGAGGGGGGACAGGGGATTAGTCAGCCCCAGCATTTT. Residues: CASSEGGQGISQPQHF.

The rearrangement links TRBV6-2 or TRBV6-3 to TRBJ1-6; D unresolved. This CDR3 spans 16 amino acids. Per germline, CDR1 MNHEY and CDR2 SVGEGT. V lost 6 bases and J 7 bases, leaving 19 bases between the germline ends. CDR3 region: CASSALTARGNSPLHF. CDR3 DNA sequence: TGTGCCAGCAGCGCCCTGACGGCCCGAGGGAATTCACCCCTCCACTTT.

The rearrangement links TRBV28 to TRBJ2-2; D call uncertain. The CDR3 has 14 residues. Trimming removed 4 bases at V and 6 bases at J, with 12 bases between. Germline assignment: CDR1 MDHEN and CDR2 SYDVKM. In nucleotides, the CDR3 is TGTGCCAGCAGTTCCACGTTGTTACCCGGGGAGCTGTTTTTT. Protein: CASSSTLLPGELFF.

This clonotype was seen ten or more times. The chain carries TRBV6-6 and TRBJ1-5; possibly TRBD1 for D (5 bases). Deletions cut 3 bases from V and 5 bases from J, with 11 bases between. Per the germline V gene, CDR1 is MNHNY and CDR2 is SVGAGI (reference sequence). CDR3 size: 14 residues. The CDR3 is CASSYWDGYQPQHF. The CDR3 DNA sequence: TGTGCCAGCAGTTATTGGGACGGCTATCAGCCCCAGCATTTT.

This chain connects TRBV11-2 to TRBJ2-3; weak D call: TRBD1 (6 bases). Looked up from germline, CDR1 is SGHAT and CDR2 is FQNNGV. V shed 0 bases and J shed 2 bases, with 15 bases lying between them. The CDR3 runs 17 residues. The CDR3 is CASSLEMGGGNTDTQYF. Here the CDR3 DNA reads TGTGCCAGCAGCTTAGAAATGGGTGGGGGCAACACAGATACGCAGTATTTT. The full variable domain, rest sourced from reference TRBV11-2 and TRBJ2-3, is EAGVAQSPRYKIIEKRQSVAFWCNPISGHATLYWYQQILGQGPKLLIQFQNNGVVDDSQLPKDRFSAERLKGVDSTLKIQPAKLEDSAVYLCASSLEMGGGNTDTQYFGPGTRLTVL.

There are many counts of this clonotype. The chain uses TRBV12-3 or TRBV12-4 and TRBJ2-1, with D possibly being TRBD2 (5 bases). V lost 3 bases and J lost 4, with 10 bases in between. This CDR3 region has 14 residues. The CDR3 here is CASSFLARYNEQFF. The DNA of the CDR3 is TGTGCCAGCAGTTTTCTAGCTCGATACAATGAGCAGTTCTTC.

With respect to this clonotype: One end of the junction fails to match germline, which may point to a read error. The J gene is TRBJ2-2, the V gene TRBV12-3 or TRBV12-4; 8 bases align to TRBD1. The CDR3 sequence is 15 residues long. This CDR3 reads CASSSTGENSGELFF. The CDR3 DNA sequence: TGTGCCAGCAGTTCGACAGGGGAGAACTCCGGGGAGCTGTTTTTT.

This clonotype has a handful of counts. J is TRBJ2-7 and V is TRBV15; 7 bases are shared with TRBD1. V was pared by 1 base and J by 9 bases, with 6 bases of the junction left unmatched. CDR1 and CDR2 (germline): LNHNV, YYDKDF (reference sequence). The CDR3 contains 13 residues. CDR3 loop: CATSRGGTDGQYF. The DNA of the CDR3 is TGTGCCACCAGCAGAGGGGGGACAGACGGGCAGTACTTC.

This clonotype was counted only a few times. J is TRBJ2-3 and V is TRBV19; D gene ambiguous. The V and J ends lost 3 bases and 0 bases respectively, with 7 bases between them. The CDR3 length is 14 residues. Germline lookup yields CDR1 LNHDA and CDR2 SQIVND (reference sequence). CDR3 loop: CASSMYGSTDTQYF. DNA of the CDR3: TGTGCCAGTAGTATGTACGGGAGCACAGATACGCAGTATTTT.

This clonotype was counted many times. The chain combines TRBV12-3 or TRBV12-4 with TRBJ2-5; D uncertain. The germline V and J ends were trimmed by 3 bases and 0 bases, with 5 bases remaining between them. This CDR3 has 13 residues. In nucleotides, the CDR3 is TGTGCCAGCAGTTTCCCCAACCAAGAGACCCAGTACTTC. It codes for CASSFPNQETQYF.

This clonotype was found many times. V gene TRBV5-5 combines with J gene TRBJ1-5, with D unresolved. V lost 0 bases, J lost 0 bases, and 7 bases lay in between. CDR1 and CDR2 from the germline V gene are SGHKS and YYEKEE (reference sequence). The CDR3 spans 15 residues. The CDR3 sequence is CASSLEFYSNQPQHF. CDR3 coding DNA: TGTGCCAGCAGCTTGGAATTTTATAGCAATCAGCCCCAGCATTTT.

This clonotype was seen at least ten times. The genes are TRBV5-4 and TRBJ2-1; 9 positions agree with TRBD2. V lost 3 bases, J lost 4 bases, and 5 bases stayed unmatched. There are 15 residues in the CDR3. Per germline, CDR1 SGHNT and CDR2 YYREEE (reference sequence). Here the CDR3 reads CASSSGRGGYNEQFF. The CDR3 bases are TGTGCCAGCAGCTCCGGGCGGGGGGGATACAATGAGCAGTTCTTC.

This clonotype was counted between two and nine times. The chain recombines TRBV19 with TRBJ2-7; 7 nucleotides agree with TRBD1. CDR1 is LNHDA and CDR2 is SQIVND in the germline V gene (reference sequence). V gave up 6 bases and J gave up 3 bases; unmatched junction bases: 5. CDR3 size: 13 residues. The CDR3 here is CASSKQGFYEQYF. The CDR3 DNA reads TGTGCCAGTAGCAAACAGGGGTTCTACGAGCAGTACTTC.

This clonotype was observed a few times. The V and J genes are TRBV23-1 and TRBJ1-3; D is uncertain. TRBV23-1 is given ORF status, its function remaining uncertain. CDR3 size: 16 residues. Trimming shortened V by 0 bases and J by 1 base, and 10 bases separated the two germline ends. The CDR3 loop reads CASSQSGIVSGNTIYF. DNA for the CDR3: TGCGCCAGCAGTCAATCGGGGATAGTGTCTGGAAACACCATATATTTT.

This chain connects TRBV18 to TRBJ2-4; the D gene is possibly TRBD2 (6 bases). Trimming stripped 6 bases from V and 9 bases from J, with 18 bases between. Germline CDR1 is KGHSH and CDR2 is LQKENI. This CDR3 spans 14 amino acids. The CDR3 DNA follows: TGTGCCAGCTCGTCGGGACCGGGGGATGGCATTCAGTACTTC. Its protein product is CASSSGPGDGIQYF.